Shown below are 27 T cell receptor beta chains from a single sample sequenced in a study of blood T cell repertoires in COVID-19. Profiling relied on immunoSEQ multiplex PCR, and the TCRdb table lists in-frame clones only, not all of them. The profile shows under 250,000 clones, approximately 81% of them singletons. The sample comprised peripheral blood. The receptors shown here come from a woman older than 75 with acute or convalescent COVID-19.

This chain links TRBV7-9 with TRBJ1-2; D is unresolved. This CDR3 has 14 residues. Trimming removed 7 bases at V and 4 bases at J, with 16 bases between. Germline CDR1 SEHNR, CDR2 FQNEAQ (reference sequence). The CDR3 here is CASNKADGGYGYTF. CDR3 nucleotide sequence: TGTGCCAGCAACAAGGCAGACGGAGGCTATGGCTACACCTTC.

J is TRBJ1-2 and V is TRBV5-1; 10 bases are a match to TRBD1. Germline V gene data show CDR1 as SGHRS and CDR2 as YFSETQ. This CDR3 has 20 amino acids. J lost 0 bases, V lost 3 bases, and 17 bases had no gene match. In DNA form, the CDR3 reads TGCGCCAGCAGCTCATCACCACCCCGGGACAGGGGAAGACCTAACTATGGCTACACCTTC. It translates to CASSSSPPRDRGRPNYGYTF.

The sample holds one count of this clone. J is TRBJ2-3 and V is TRBV6-1; D is ambiguous. V was clipped by 3 bases and J by 0 bases, with 7 bases between them. From germline, CDR1 is MNHNS and CDR2 SASEGT. This CDR3 has 14 residues. The CDR3 here is CASSDDWSTDTQYF. CDR3 coding DNA: TGTGCCAGCAGTGATGACTGGAGCACAGATACGCAGTATTTT.

The chain has TRBV28 and TRBJ2-1; 12 bases agree with TRBD2. The CDR3 totals 16 residues. Germline V gene lookup returns CDR1 MDHEN and CDR2 SYDVKM. V lost 6 bases to trimming and J lost 8 bases; unmatched junction nucleotides: 11. The CDR3 DNA follows: TGTGCCAGCAGAGACCGACTAGCGGGAGTCGGCTATGAGCAGTTCTTC. Translation: CASRDRLAGVGYEQFF.

This chain links TRBV19 with TRBJ1-2; D perhaps matches TRBD1 (5 bases). The V gene's germline CDR1 is LNHDA and CDR2 SQIVND (reference sequence). V was clipped by 4 bases and J by 1 base, with 16 bases between them. This CDR3 is 16 amino acids long. CDR3 nucleotides: TGTGCCAGTAGTACACCCGGAGGGGAGGGTAACTATGGCTACACCTTC. This encodes CASSTPGGEGNYGYTF.

This chain uses TRBV5-4 with TRBJ2-5; TRBD2 aligns across 7 bases. There are 15 residues in the CDR3. Germline CDR1 and CDR2: SGHNT and YYREEE (reference sequence). V shed 4 bases, J shed 3 bases, and the junction held 9 bases outside the gene matches. As DNA, the CDR3 is TGTGCCAGCAGCCCTATACAAGCGGGAAAAGAGACCCAGTACTTC. As protein: CASSPIQAGKETQYF.

The gene calls are TRBV29-1 and TRBJ1-1; D is undetermined. CDR1 is SQVTM and CDR2 is ANQGSEA in the germline V gene. The CDR3 has 10 residues. Trimming pared 7 bases from V and 5 bases from J, leaving 8 bases between. The CDR3 nucleotides are TGCAGCGCCGGGGAGACTGAAGCTTTCTTT. It yields the protein CSAGETEAFF.

The V gene is TRBV10-3, the J gene TRBJ2-7; perhaps TRBD2 as D (5 bases). Trimming pared 4 bases from V and 3 bases from J, leaving 10 bases between. The CDR3 is made up of 13 amino acids. From germline, CDR1 is ENHRY and CDR2 SYGVKD. CDR3 residues: CAISVTGNYEQYF. Written as DNA, the CDR3 is TGTGCCATCAGTGTCACGGGAAACTACGAGCAGTACTTC.

This chain links TRBV5-1 with TRBJ1-1; tentatively, D is TRBD1 (5 bases). The CDR3 is 13 residues long. CDR1 SGHRS and CDR2 YFSETQ come from the germline V gene. Between the trimmed V and J ends, which lost 2 bases and 3 bases, there was a span of 8 bases. The CDR3 here is CASSFGRDTEAFF. CDR3 nucleotide sequence: TGCGCCAGCAGCTTCGGCAGGGACACTGAAGCTTTCTTT.

The J gene is TRBJ1-5, the V gene TRBV2; D might be TRBD1 (5 bases). From germline, CDR1 is SNHLY and CDR2 FYNNEI. Trimming stripped 7 bases from V and 7 bases from J, with 17 bases between. The CDR3 runs 14 residues. CDR3 in DNA: TGTGCCAGCACCCGTGAAGGGGCAGACCAGCCCCAGCATTTT. Its translation: CASTREGADQPQHF.

This chain links TRBV5-6 with TRBJ1-1, with 9 bases lining up with TRBD1. The CDR3 totals 14 residues. V lost 4 bases to trimming and J lost 0 bases; unmatched junction nucleotides: 1. Per germline, CDR1 SGHDT and CDR2 YYEEEE. The CDR3 region has the DNA TGTGCCAGCAGCCGGGACAGGGTGAACACTGAAGCTTTCTTT. It encodes CASSRDRVNTEAFF.

The chain has TRBV19 and TRBJ2-7, with D possibly being TRBD2 (7 bases). CDR1 is LNHDA, CDR2 SQIVND, per germline (reference sequence). Between the trimmed V and J ends, which lost 4 bases and 4 bases, there was a span of 14 bases. CDR3 length: 14 residues. CDR3 DNA: TGTGCCAGTAGTAATGGGGGGGCTATTTACGAGCAGTACTTC. Its protein is CASSNGGAIYEQYF.

The rearrangement links TRBV2 to TRBJ1-2, with D maybe TRBD1 (5 bases). The CDR3 is 13 residues long. V was clipped by 3 bases and J by 3 bases, with 8 bases between them. Looked up from germline, CDR1 is SNHLY and CDR2 is FYNNEI. As DNA, the CDR3 is TGTGCCAGCAGTGACGCCAGGGACTATGGCTACACCTTC. Translating it yields CASSDARDYGYTF.

The rearrangement joins TRBV6-5 to TRBJ1-5, with a tentative D call TRBD1 (5 bases). The CDR3 sequence is 14 residues long. CDR1 and CDR2 (germline): MNHEY, SVGAGI. Trimming shortened V by 9 bases and J by 5 bases, and 17 bases separated the two germline ends. The CDR3 DNA reads TGTGCCAGTCAAGGTCAGGGAAACGATCAGCCCCAGCATTTT. Its translation: CASQGQGNDQPQHF.

The chain carries TRBV9 and TRBJ1-4; tentative D call: TRBD1 (5 bases). Trimming stripped 3 bases from V and 8 bases from J, with 14 bases between. This CDR3 has 14 residues. Per germline, CDR1 SGDLS and CDR2 YYNGEE. The CDR3 here is CASSGRTGGEKLFF. The CDR3 DNA reads as TGTGCCAGCAGCGGGCGGACCGGGGGGGAAAAACTGTTTTTT.

This clone has only one observation. V is TRBV2 and J is TRBJ2-7; a weak D match, TRBD1 (6 bases). The V end was cut by 3 bases, the J end by 0 bases, with 9 bases between. The CDR3 has 14 residues. CDR1 is SNHLY and CDR2 is FYNNEI in the germline V gene. The CDR3 DNA reads as TGTGCCAGCAGTGATGGCAGGGGCTCCTACGAGCAGTACTTC. Its protein is CASSDGRGSYEQYF.

The chain employs TRBV19 and TRBJ2-7, with D perhaps TRBD1 (5 bases). Germline values: CDR1 LNHDA, CDR2 SQIVND (reference sequence). This CDR3 has 16 amino acids. The V end lost 6 bases, the J end lost 1 base, and 19 bases lay between the germline ends. CDR3 protein: CASSNGLDSTSYEQYF. CDR3 DNA sequence: TGTGCCAGTAGCAACGGATTAGACAGTACGTCCTACGAGCAGTACTTC.

V usage is TRBV6-5 and J usage is TRBJ2-7; D ambiguous. CDR1 is MNHEY and CDR2 is SVGAGI in the germline V gene. The CDR3 loop spans 12 amino acids. V shed 5 bases and J shed 2 bases, with 7 bases lying between them. CDR3: CASSTIPYEQYF. The DNA for the CDR3 is TGTGCCAGCAGTACAATCCCCTACGAGCAGTACTTC.

This chain uses TRBV19 with TRBJ2-3; 14 nucleotides match TRBD2. J lost 4 bases, V lost 2 bases, and 11 bases had no gene match. The CDR3 is 19 amino acids. Germline-derived CDR1 and CDR2 are LNHDA and SQIVND (reference sequence). This chain's CDR3 is CASSIRGTSGSRNSDTQYF. The CDR3, as DNA: TGTGCCAGTAGTATACGGGGGACTAGCGGGAGTCGTAACTCAGATACGCAGTATTTT.

Notes on this clone: The sample has other DNA sequences that encode this CDR3 too. This chain's CDR3 is CASSPQGNYGYTF. CDR3 nucleotides: TGTGCCAGCAGCCCACAGGGGAACTATGGCTACACCTTC. The rearrangement uses TRBV3-1 (or the pseudogene TRBV3-2) and TRBJ1-2; 7 nucleotides match TRBD1. Per the germline V gene, CDR1 is LGHDT and CDR2 is YNNKEL (reference sequence). CDR3 length: 13 residues. V was clipped by 4 bases and J by 2 bases; unmatched bases: 1.

This chain uses TRBV23-1 with TRBJ2-5, with D perhaps TRBD1 (6 bases). TRBV23-1 is treated as an ORF (open reading frame) with a function not yet certain. V lost 0 bases and J lost 3, with 8 bases in between. The CDR3 runs 14 residues. In DNA, the CDR3 is TGCGCCAGCAGTCAATCTAACAGGGAAGAGACCCAGTACTTC. This gives the protein CASSQSNREETQYF.

This chain connects TRBV5-1 to TRBJ2-6; D remains unclear. V gave up 3 bases and J gave up 6 bases, with 13 bases separating them. Per the germline V gene, CDR1 is SGHRS and CDR2 is YFSETQ. The CDR3 length is 15 residues. CDR3 DNA sequence: TGCGCCAGCAGCTCCGACTCCTATACGGCCAACGTCCTGACTTTC. Translation gives CASSSDSYTANVLTF.

The J gene is TRBJ2-5, the V gene TRBV20-1; the match to TRBD1 covers 7 bases. The CDR3 spans 15 residues. J lost 5 bases, V lost 3 bases, and 12 bases had no gene match. Germline V gives CDR1 DFQATT, CDR2 SNEGSKA (reference sequence). DNA for the CDR3: TGCAGTGCTAGTCAAACGACAGGGAGATTGGAGACCCAGTACTTC. Its translation: CSASQTTGRLETQYF.

The V call is TRBV20-1, the J call TRBJ2-7, with D unresolved. V gave up 0 bases and J gave up 4 bases, with 4 bases separating them. Germline V gene sequence: CDR1 DFQATT, CDR2 SNEGSKA (reference sequence). The CDR3 contains 11 residues. The CDR3 loop is CSARERYEQYF. The CDR3 bases are TGCAGTGCTAGAGAGCGGTACGAGCAGTACTTC.

The chain combines TRBV6-6 with TRBJ1-5; possibly TRBD1 for D (6 bases). The CDR3 loop spans 16 amino acids. The germline V gene encodes CDR1 MNHNY and CDR2 SVGAGI (reference sequence). V was clipped by 4 bases and J by 5 bases, with 18 bases between them. CDR3 DNA sequence: TGTGCCAGCAGTTTTCCGGGACAATTTTCTGATCAGCCCCAGCATTTT. It yields the protein CASSFPGQFSDQPQHF.

The rearrangement links TRBV19 to TRBJ1-5, with TRBD1 identical over 9 bases. CDR1 and CDR2 (germline): LNHDA, SQIVND (reference sequence). The CDR3 consists of 18 residues. The V and J ends lost 3 bases and 6 bases, in that order; junction bases with no gene match: 15. The CDR3 loop reads CASSMPLHRGRGSQPQHF. In DNA form, the CDR3 reads TGTGCCAGTAGTATGCCGCTCCACAGGGGGCGCGGGAGTCAGCCCCAGCATTTT.

The rearrangement uses TRBV3-1 (or the pseudogene TRBV3-2) and TRBJ2-7, with TRBD2 matching over 7 bases. CDR1 is LGHDT and CDR2 is YNNKEL in the germline V gene (reference sequence). CDR3 length equals 16 residues. Trimming cost V 0 bases and J 5 bases; bases outside gene matches: 10. CDR3 residues: CASSQDLGEGGDEQYF. The CDR3 bases are TGTGCCAGCAGCCAAGATTTGGGGGAGGGAGGGGACGAGCAGTACTTC.